One sample yielded the 22 T cell receptor beta chains listed below, sequenced in a study of T cells in Graves' hyperthyroidism and ophthalmopathy. Amplification of TCR beta CDR3 regions used RNA as the template. The HTBI primer set drove a first-round RT-PCR of the TCR CDR3. TCRdb reprocessed the multiplex PCR reads with MiXCR, giving one entry per CDR3 protein. The sample includes 220,000 or so distinct CDR3 sequences, about 17% of them seen just once. The specimen was blood. The receptors were sampled from a woman younger than 35 with Graves' ophthalmopathy.

This clonotype was picked up many times. The chain uses TRBV6-1 and TRBJ1-1; D uncertain. The germline V gene encodes CDR1 MNHNS and CDR2 SASEGT. This CDR3 is 16 amino acids long. Trimming stripped 6 bases from V and 1 base from J, with 18 bases between. This chain's CDR3 is CASSPTQGIGNTEAFF. DNA of the CDR3: TGTGCCAGCAGCCCTACCCAAGGGATTGGGAACACTGAAGCTTTCTTT.

The rearrangement uses TRBV28 and TRBJ1-5; 11 bases fit TRBD1. J gave up 7 bases and V 1 base, and 9 bases lay outside the gene matches. The CDR3 loop spans 17 amino acids. From germline, CDR1 is MDHEN and CDR2 SYDVKM. CDR3 nucleotides: TGTGCCAGCAGTTTATATGGGACAGGGGGAAGTCGGCAGCCCCAGCATTTT. Translation: CASSLYGTGGSRQPQHF.

Comments on this clonotype: Just one base apart from a much larger clone, this may be a read error. This chain connects TRBV5-1 to TRBJ2-1; the D is unclear. The J call may be mistaken, given a closer DNA end match to TRBJ2-7. The CDR3 covers 15 residues. The germline CDR1 and CDR2 sequences are SGHRS and YFSETQ. The DNA for the CDR3 is TGCGCCAGCAGCTTAGAAGGGTCATCCTACAATGAGCAGTACTTC. Translation: CASSLEGSSYNEQYF.

This clonotype came up a few times. One junction end does not reproduce the germline sequence, and a read error may be involved. The genes are TRBV15 and TRBJ2-2; 9 positions agree with TRBD2. Germline loops: CDR1 LNHNV, CDR2 YYDKDF (reference sequence). CDR3 size: 17 residues. Here the CDR3 DNA reads TGTGCCACCAGCAGAGATCTCGAGCGGGGGGCCACCGGGGAGCCGTTTTTT. Translated: CATSRDLERGATGEPFF.

The J gene is TRBJ2-7, the V gene TRBV13; 9 bases map to TRBD1. Trimming removed 5 bases from V and 5 bases from J; junction bases left unmatched: 7. CDR1 and CDR2 (germline): PRHDT, FYEKMQ (reference sequence). The CDR3 is made up of 14 amino acids. CDR3 loop: CASSAWTGVNEQYF. CDR3 nucleotide sequence: TGTGCCAGCAGCGCTTGGACAGGGGTCAACGAGCAGTACTTC. The full variable domain, in which reference TRBV13 and TRBJ2-7 provide the parts outside the CDR3, is AAGVIQSPRHLIKEKRETATLKCYPIPRHDTVYWYQQGPGQDPQFLISFYEKMQSDKGSIPDRFSAQQFSDYHSELNMSSLELGDSALYFCASSAWTGVNEQYFGPGTRLTVT.

Details on this clonotype: One base away lies a much larger clone, so this may be a sequencing read error. Since the CDR3 does not end with the conserved phenylalanine or tryptophan, this likely comes from a read error. This rearrangement joins TRBV5-1 to TRBJ1-1; 8 bases fit TRBD1. The CDR3 covers 16 residues. With 0 bases clipped from V and 0 bases from J, the junction kept 4 bases outside the gene matches. Per the germline V gene, CDR1 is SGHRS and CDR2 is YFSETQ. The CDR3 sequence: CASSLGQGALNTEAFL. The CDR3 nucleotides read TGCGCCAGCAGCTTGGGCCAGGGGGCGCTGAACACTGAAGCTTTCCTT.

This clonotype appeared many times. This CDR3 reads CASSSNLLNTEAFF. Written as DNA, the CDR3 is TGTGCCAGCAGCTCAAACCTTCTGAACACTGAAGCTTTCTTT. This chain links TRBV11-2 with TRBJ1-1; D is unresolved. CDR3 size: 14 residues. V was cut by 4 bases and J by 0 bases, with 9 bases left in between. Germline CDR1 is SGHAT and CDR2 is FQNNGV.

The chain uses TRBV9 and TRBJ2-1; D perhaps matches TRBD2 (6 bases). V was trimmed by 4 bases and J by 8 bases, leaving 22 bases between them. From germline, CDR1 is SGDLS and CDR2 YYNGEE. This CDR3 has 16 residues. CDR3 amino acids: CASSLEPGAGYDEQFF. The CDR3 region has the DNA TGTGCCAGCAGCTTAGAGCCGGGAGCCGGGTACGATGAGCAGTTCTTC. Based on the CDR3 plus reference TRBV9 and TRBJ2-1, the full variable domain is DSGVTQTPKHLITATGQRVTLRCSPRSGDLSVYWYQQSLDQGLQFLIQYYNGEERAKGNILERFSAQQFPDLHSELNLSSLELGDSALYFCASSLEPGAGYDEQFFGPGTRLTVL.

This clonotype came up many times. The chain recombines TRBV2 with TRBJ1-1; D is possibly TRBD1 (5 bases). This CDR3 contains 13 residues. Trimming stripped 6 bases from V and 1 base from J, with 9 bases between. Germline CDR1 SNHLY, CDR2 FYNNEI. The DNA of the CDR3 is TGTGCCAGCAGGGGGGACGGGAACACTGAAGCTTTCTTT. Encoded protein: CASRGDGNTEAFF.

This clonotype has a count of ten or more. The rearrangement joins TRBV15 to TRBJ2-1; 9 bases are shared with TRBD2. CDR3 length: 15 amino acids. With V trimmed by 0 bases and J by 8 bases, 5 bases remained unmatched. From germline, CDR1 is LNHNV and CDR2 YYDKDF (reference sequence). The chain's CDR3 is CATSREGLAIYEQFF. DNA for the CDR3: TGTGCCACCAGCAGAGAGGGACTAGCTATATATGAGCAGTTCTTC.

Concerning this clonotype: This sequence may be a read error, since a much larger clone differs from it by one base. The CDR3 is CASSFGTSGRAGANEQFF. The DNA for the CDR3 is TGTGCCAGCAGTTTCGGGACTAGCGGGAGAGCTGGGGCCAATGAGCAGTTCTTC. The chain has TRBV13 and TRBJ2-1; 14 nucleotides match TRBD2. Trimming took 6 bases from V and 6 from J; bases not matched to a gene: 13. The CDR3 totals 18 residues. Germline CDR1 PRHDT, CDR2 FYEKMQ (reference sequence). Based on the CDR3 plus reference TRBV13 and TRBJ2-1, the full variable domain is AAGVIQSPRHLIKEKRETATLKCYPIPRHDTVYWYQQGPGQDPQFLISFYEKMQSDKGSIPDRFSAQQFSDYHSELNMSSLELGDSALYFCASSFGTSGRAGANEQFFGPGTRLTVL.

The table lists this clonotype with a few counts. The genes are TRBV19 and TRBJ2-3, with TRBD2 matching 7 bases. The CDR3 length is 15 residues. Looked up from germline, CDR1 is LNHDA and CDR2 is SQIVND (reference sequence). The J segment lost 4 bases and the V segment lost 3 bases, leaving 7 bases of the junction unmatched. CDR3: CASSMPTSSADTQYF. CDR3 DNA sequence: TGTGCCAGTAGTATGCCGACTAGCAGCGCAGATACGCAGTATTTT.

This clonotype was seen at least ten times. As DNA, the CDR3 is TGTGCCAGCAGCCTTGAGGGGAGCTCCTATAATTCACCCCTCCACTTT. Its translation: CASSLEGSSYNSPLHF. This chain uses TRBV2 with TRBJ1-6; D is possibly TRBD1 (5 bases). The V end was cut by 6 bases, the J end by 0 bases, with 12 bases between. CDR3 length: 16 residues. Germline V gives CDR1 SNHLY, CDR2 FYNNEI.

This clonotype was found many times. This sequence joins TRBV28 and TRBJ2-5; D gene ambiguous. V was clipped by 3 bases and J by 11 bases, with 13 bases between them. The CDR3 is made up of 12 amino acids. CDR1 is MDHEN, CDR2 SYDVKM, per germline. The DNA of the CDR3 is TGTGCCAGCAGTTTCATAGATAGACCTCAGTACTTC. Translated: CASSFIDRPQYF.

This clonotype was seen at least ten times. The chain uses TRBV20-1 and TRBJ2-7; 7 nucleotides match TRBD1. The CDR3 is 14 residues long. The germline V gene encodes CDR1 DFQATT and CDR2 SNEGSKA (reference sequence). Trimming took 5 bases from V and 5 from J; bases not matched to a gene: 12. CDR3 sequence (DNA): TGCAGTGCTCCCTTTCGACAGGGCGCCCACGAGCAGTACTTC. Residues: CSAPFRQGAHEQYF.

In this sample, this clonotype turned up many times. The CDR3, as DNA: TGCAGTGTAGGCTTCCACACAGATACGCAGTATTTT. This sequence encodes CSVGFHTDTQYF. V usage is TRBV20-1 and J usage is TRBJ2-3; D is ambiguous. CDR3 length equals 12 residues. V was shortened by 7 bases and J by 2 bases, with 10 bases between the two germline ends. Per the germline V gene, CDR1 is DFQATT and CDR2 is SNEGSKA (reference sequence).

This clonotype was counted ten times or more. The chain employs TRBV6-2 or TRBV6-3 and TRBJ2-5; D is ambiguous. This CDR3 comprises 12 residues. CDR1 is MNHEY, CDR2 SVGEGT, per germline. Trimming stripped 8 bases from V and 3 bases from J, with 10 bases between. This chain's CDR3 is CASAIYEETQYF. CDR3 nucleotides: TGTGCCAGCGCGATTTATGAAGAGACCCAGTACTTC.

This clonotype appeared many times. The V gene is TRBV18, the J gene TRBJ2-5, with TRBD1 as a possible D gene (5 bases). This CDR3 has 14 residues. Germline V CDR1 and CDR2: KGHSH, LQKENI. The V and J ends lost 6 bases and 4 bases respectively, with 15 bases between them. The CDR3 nucleotides read TGTGCCAGCTCTCCAGGGTACACACGAGAGACCCAGTACTTC. It yields the protein CASSPGYTRETQYF.

The table lists this clonotype with many counts. The chain joins TRBV9 to TRBJ2-3; the match to TRBD1 covers 7 bases. V shed 3 bases and J 2 bases; nucleotides not matched to a gene: 6. Germline assignment: CDR1 SGDLS and CDR2 YYNGEE. The CDR3 runs 15 residues. This CDR3 reads CASSARQGYTDTQYF. The CDR3 DNA is TGTGCCAGCAGCGCACGACAGGGCTACACAGATACGCAGTATTTT.

This clonotype was observed many times. The chain joins TRBV20-1 to TRBJ2-1; 10 nucleotides match TRBD2. Trimming removed 3 bases from V and 5 bases from J; junction bases left unmatched: 13. This CDR3 region has 17 residues. Germline CDR1 is DFQATT and CDR2 is SNEGSKA (reference sequence). Here the CDR3 DNA reads TGCAGTGCTAGGCCCGACCTTAGCGGGGGGTGGAACAATGAGCAGTTCTTC. Protein: CSARPDLSGGWNNEQFF.

The chain recombines TRBV20-1 with TRBJ1-2; D is possibly TRBD1 (5 bases). V lost 5 bases and J 2 bases, leaving 18 bases between the germline ends. Per the germline V gene, CDR1 is DFQATT and CDR2 is SNEGSKA (reference sequence). The CDR3 sequence is 15 residues long. The CDR3 here is CSAPGPGLWNYGYTF. CDR3 bases: TGCAGTGCTCCTGGCCCGGGGCTCTGGAACTATGGCTACACCTTC.

Ten or more counts support this clonotype. V is TRBV24-1 and J is TRBJ2-1; TRBD2 matches 11 bases. The CDR3 covers 16 residues. The germline CDR1 and CDR2 sequences are KGHDR and SFDVKD. Trimming cost V 4 bases and J 4 bases; bases outside gene matches: 5. The CDR3 loop is CATSDLTSGAYNEQFF. The CDR3 DNA reads as TGTGCCACCAGTGACCTGACTAGCGGGGCTTACAATGAGCAGTTCTTC.